A single sample gave rise to the 28 T cell receptor beta chains below, sequenced in a study of cytomegalovirus exposure and HLA in healthy donors. Researchers ran the PCR with 60 Vbeta and 13 Jbeta primers. Measured with immunoSEQ multiplex PCR; TCRdb has only the in-frame clones, and not every one. The sample includes approximately 170,000 clones, around 86% of them seen just once. Material for sequencing was PBMCs. These receptors were collected from a human donor in good health.

The CDR3 bases are TGCGCCAGCAGCCAAGATAGCGGGGGGATCAACGAGCAGTACTTC. This sequence encodes CASSQDSGGINEQYF. The V gene is TRBV4-3, the J gene TRBJ2-7, with 10 bases lining up with TRBD2. The CDR3 has 15 amino acids. Per germline, CDR1 LGHNA and CDR2 YSLEER. The V and J ends lost 0 bases and 5 bases, in that order; junction bases with no gene match: 4.

This clone came up a few times. The rearrangement links TRBV2 to TRBJ2-5; the match to TRBD2 covers 7 bases. This CDR3 has 14 amino acids. In germline, CDR1 is SNHLY, CDR2 FYNNEI. Trimming removed 11 bases from V and 2 bases from J; junction bases left unmatched: 11. The CDR3 nucleotides are TGTGCCTGGGGGATTGGGGGGGGGCAAGAGACCCAGTACTTC. Protein product: CAWGIGGGQETQYF. The variable domain in full, with the rest retrieved from reference TRBV2 and TRBJ2-5, is EPEVTQTPSHQVTQMGQEVILRCVPISNHLYFYWYRQILGQKVEFLVSFYNNEISEKSEIFDDQFSVERPDGSNFTLKIRSTKLEDSAMYFCAWGIGGGQETQYFGPGTRLLVL.

The chain employs TRBV6-1 and TRBJ1-1; possible D gene TRBD1, 6 bases. The germline V and J ends were trimmed by 11 bases and 0 bases, with 13 bases remaining between them. This CDR3 contains 13 residues. Germline V CDR1 and CDR2: MNHNS, SASEGT. CDR3 sequence (DNA): TGTGCCGGCGGACAGTATTTGAACACTGAAGCTTTCTTT. This codes for CAGGQYLNTEAFF.

This clone was recorded only once. The chain links TRBV5-1 to TRBJ2-2; 9 bases are a match to TRBD1. The CDR3 totals 16 residues. Germline lookup yields CDR1 SGHRS and CDR2 YFSETQ. Losses at the gene ends were 2 bases for V and 1 base for J; bases not matched to a gene: 3. This CDR3 reads CASSFGQGQNTGELFF. The CDR3 nucleotides read TGCGCCAGCAGCTTTGGACAGGGGCAGAACACCGGGGAGCTGTTTTTT.

A few counts support this clone. V and J are TRBV9 and TRBJ2-7; D unclear. V was cut by 4 bases and J by 2 bases, with 10 bases left in between. This CDR3 has 13 amino acids. Per the germline V gene, CDR1 is SGDLS and CDR2 is YYNGEE. The CDR3 reads CASSSMPTYEQYF. CDR3 nucleotides: TGTGCCAGCAGCAGCATGCCGACCTACGAGCAGTACTTC. The whole variable domain, remainder taken from reference TRBV9 and TRBJ2-7, is DSGVTQTPKHLITATGQRVTLRCSPRSGDLSVYWYQQSLDQGLQFLIQYYNGEERAKGNILERFSAQQFPDLHSELNLSSLELGDSALYFCASSSMPTYEQYFGPGTRLTVT.

The chain combines TRBV6-5 with TRBJ1-1; D perhaps matches TRBD1 (5 bases). Per germline, CDR1 MNHEY and CDR2 SVGAGI. This CDR3 is built from 11 residues. Trimming removed 6 bases from V and 7 bases from J, with 9 bases in between. CDR3 region: CASRGQGEAFF. In DNA, the CDR3 is TGTGCCAGCAGAGGACAAGGTGAAGCTTTCTTT.

This chain uses TRBV7-8 with TRBJ1-3; D is unclear. Germline CDR1 and CDR2: SGHVS and FQNEAQ. Between the trimmed V and J ends, which lost 2 bases and 0 bases, there was a span of 11 bases. The CDR3 runs to 16 residues. DNA of the CDR3: TGTGCCAGCAGCTTATGGCGGGATCTCTCTGGAAACACCATATATTTT. Encoded protein: CASSLWRDLSGNTIYF.

This clone has only a few counts. The rearrangement joins TRBV6-1 to TRBJ2-1; D is possibly TRBD1 (6 bases). Trimming stripped 4 bases from V and 3 bases from J, with 13 bases between. CDR1 is MNHNS, CDR2 SASEGT, per germline. The CDR3 is 15 residues long. CDR3 DNA: TGTGCCAGCAGTGTCCCGGGACACAACTACAATGAGCAGTTCTTC. As protein: CASSVPGHNYNEQFF.

The table lists this clone with a few counts. The chain joins TRBV29-1 to TRBJ2-3; 13 nucleotides align to TRBD2. CDR1 and CDR2 (germline): SQVTM, ANQGSEA. The CDR3 totals 19 residues. The V and J ends lost 4 bases and 2 bases, in that order; junction bases with no gene match: 15. The CDR3 coding sequence is TGCAGCGTTGCCGGGACTAGCGGGGCCCTCGACCATAACACAGATACGCAGTATTTT. It is translated as CSVAGTSGALDHNTDTQYF.

The gene calls are TRBV4-3 and TRBJ1-5; unclear D gene. The CDR3 sequence is 14 residues long. CDR1 is LGHNA and CDR2 is YSLEER in the germline V gene. Trimming took 1 base from V and 6 from J, leaving 10 bases between them. CDR3 in amino acids: CASSQGLPSQPQHF. As DNA, the CDR3 is TGCGCCAGCAGCCAAGGTCTTCCGAGTCAGCCCCAGCATTTT.

This chain joins TRBV28 and TRBJ1-1, with TRBD1 matching 10 bases. The V gene's germline CDR1 is MDHEN and CDR2 SYDVKM. CDR3 size: 13 residues. Germline trimming cut 7 bases from V and 11 bases from J; bases unmatched to any gene: 10. The DNA for the CDR3 is TGTGCCAGCACCTCCCCTGGGACAGGGGTCGCTTTCTTT. This gives the protein CASTSPGTGVAFF.

The chain couples TRBV9 to TRBJ2-5, with D maybe TRBD2 (5 bases). This CDR3 has 15 residues. V was cut by 2 bases and J by 2 bases, with 13 bases left in between. Germline V gives CDR1 SGDLS, CDR2 YYNGEE. The CDR3 sequence: CASSVGAVGQETQYF. CDR3 sequence (DNA): TGTGCCAGCAGCGTGGGAGCGGTCGGGCAAGAGACCCAGTACTTC.

The chain carries TRBV5-4 and TRBJ1-2; D uncertain. CDR1 is SGHNT, CDR2 YYREEE, per germline (reference sequence). The CDR3 loop spans 14 amino acids. V was pared by 3 bases and J by 3 bases, with 12 bases between. CDR3 loop: CASSSETADYGYTF. The CDR3 DNA reads TGTGCCAGCAGCTCCGAAACAGCGGACTATGGCTACACCTTC.

This clone was recorded a few times. This chain uses TRBV9 with TRBJ2-3; no reliable D call. From germline, CDR1 is SGDLS and CDR2 YYNGEE. The CDR3 contains 14 residues. The V end was cut by 1 base, the J end by 4 bases, with 10 bases between. CDR3 nucleotide sequence: TGTGCCAGCAGCGTACCCCCCGTAGCAGATACGCAGTATTTT. This sequence encodes CASSVPPVADTQYF.

The V and J genes are TRBV7-9 and TRBJ1-1; TRBD1 agrees at 7 bases. J gave up 4 bases and V 5 bases, and 7 bases lay outside the gene matches. The length of the CDR3 is 14 residues. Germline V gene sequence: CDR1 SEHNR, CDR2 FQNEAQ (reference sequence). The CDR3 reads CASSAHSGGTEAFF. The CDR3 DNA is TGTGCCAGCAGCGCCCACTCAGGGGGCACTGAAGCTTTCTTT.

This chain links TRBV11-3 with TRBJ2-3; possibly TRBD1 for D (5 bases). Trimming left V 3 bases short and J 2 bases short, with 12 bases between. The germline gives CDR1 SGHNT, CDR2 YENEEA. The CDR3 is 15 amino acids. CDR3 residues: CASSFLGRDTDTQYF. CDR3 sequence (DNA): TGTGCCAGCAGCTTTCTTGGCAGGGACACAGATACGCAGTATTTT.

About this clone itself: This sample includes further DNA sequences coding for the same CDR3. Written as DNA, the CDR3 is TGTGCCAGCAGTTACTCGAGGGGGAATCAGCCCCAGCATTTT. It encodes CASSYSRGNQPQHF. The V gene is TRBV6-5, the J gene TRBJ1-5; TRBD1 might be the D (6 bases). CDR1 MNHEY and CDR2 SVGAGI come from the germline V gene. Trimming stripped 0 bases from V and 4 bases from J, with 7 bases between. This CDR3 is 14 amino acids long.

The V call is TRBV5-8, the J call TRBJ2-3; no firm D call. In germline, CDR1 is SGHTS, CDR2 YDEGEE. V was clipped by 0 bases and J by 0 bases, with 11 bases between them. The CDR3 is 16 amino acids. Written as DNA, the CDR3 is TGTGCCAGCAGCTTGGGGCTAGAACTAAGCACAGATACGCAGTATTTT. Its protein is CASSLGLELSTDTQYF.

The chain has TRBV2 and TRBJ2-3, with TRBD2 as a possible D gene (5 bases). Germline CDR1 reads SNHLY; CDR2 reads FYNNEI. The V end was cut by 7 bases, the J end by 2 bases, with 13 bases between. The CDR3 consists of 14 residues. CDR3 sequence: CASNRGKSTDTQYF. In nucleotides, the CDR3 is TGTGCCAGCAACCGGGGAAAATCCACAGATACGCAGTATTTT.

The chain recombines TRBV25-1 with TRBJ2-1; no definite D call. V was cut by 2 bases and J by 3 bases, with 8 bases left in between. Germline V gene sequence: CDR1 MGHDK, CDR2 SYGVNS. This CDR3 has 14 amino acids. The CDR3: CASSEGLDYNEQFF. CDR3 nucleotides: TGTGCCAGCAGTGAAGGCCTAGACTACAATGAGCAGTTCTTC.

This chain joins TRBV7-2 and TRBJ1-1; D possibly corresponds to TRBD1 (6 bases). Deletions cut 5 bases from V and 6 bases from J, with 19 bases between. CDR1 and CDR2 from the germline V gene are SGHTA and FQGNSA. This CDR3 is 15 amino acids long. The CDR3 sequence is CASSQAKGGRAEAFF. CDR3 bases: TGTGCCAGCAGCCAAGCTAAGGGGGGGCGCGCTGAAGCTTTCTTT. The full variable domain, with the rest looked up from reference TRBV7-2 and TRBJ1-1, is GAGVSQSPSNKVTEKGKDVELRCDPISGHTALYWYRQSLGQGLEFLIYFQGNSAPDKSGLPSDRFSAERTGGSVSTLTIQRTQQEDSAVYLCASSQAKGGRAEAFFGQGTRLTVV.

The V gene is TRBV29-1, the J gene TRBJ1-2; 7 nucleotides agree with TRBD1. CDR1 and CDR2 (germline): SQVTM, ANQGSEA. V shed 2 bases and J 8 bases; nucleotides not matched to a gene: 11. This CDR3 has 14 amino acids. The CDR3 loop is CSVENRGPGLGYTF. CDR3 bases: TGCAGCGTTGAAAACAGGGGACCCGGGTTGGGCTACACCTTC. The full variable domain, in which reference TRBV29-1 and TRBJ1-2 provide the parts outside the CDR3, is SAVISQKPSRDICQRGTSLTIQCQVDSQVTMMFWYRQQPGQSLTLIATANQGSEATYESGFVIDKFPISRPNLTFSTLTVSNMSPEDSSIYLCSVENRGPGLGYTFGSGTRLTVV.

A remark on this clone: The junction departs from the called germline gene at one end, perhaps through a read error. The chain has TRBV5-1 and TRBJ2-5; TRBD2 agrees at 13 bases. This CDR3 is 17 amino acids long. CDR1 and CDR2 from the germline V gene are SGHRS and YFSETQ. The CDR3 is CASSPATSGGYQGTQYF. DNA for the CDR3: TGCGCCAGCAGCCCCGCGACTAGCGGGGGGTACCAAGGGACCCAGTACTTC.

This sequence joins TRBV4-2 and TRBJ2-6; D call uncertain. From germline, CDR1 is LGHNA and CDR2 YNFKEQ. The CDR3 covers 17 residues. Trimming removed 5 bases at V and 1 base at J, with 15 bases between. The CDR3 protein is CASSSPSGVSGANVLTF. CDR3 DNA sequence: TGTGCCAGCAGCAGTCCCTCTGGAGTATCTGGGGCCAACGTCCTGACTTTC.

The chain is built from TRBV7-2 and TRBJ2-7; 9 bases map to TRBD2. CDR1 and CDR2 from the germline V gene are SGHTA and FQGNSA. This CDR3 region has 16 residues. J gave up 1 base and V 5 bases, and 9 bases lay outside the gene matches. CDR3 coding DNA: TGTGCCAGCAGCCGCCCGTCTAGCGGGGATTCCTACGAGCAGTACTTC. Amino acids: CASSRPSSGDSYEQYF.

The CDR3 DNA reads TGTGCCAGCAAACTTAGCGGGGGGGCTGGAGATACGCAGTATTTT. Amino acid sequence: CASKLSGGAGDTQYF. This chain uses TRBV6-5 with TRBJ2-3, with TRBD2 matching 11 bases. Trimming at V came to 7 bases and at J to 5 bases, leaving 8 bases not matched to a gene. The CDR3 runs 15 residues. Germline CDR1 and CDR2: MNHEY and SVGAGI.

The chain recombines TRBV5-1 with TRBJ1-2; a possible D gene is TRBD1 (6 bases). The V end was cut by 1 base, the J end by 6 bases, with 13 bases between. The CDR3 is 14 residues long. Germline-derived CDR1 and CDR2 are SGHRS and YFSETQ. CDR3 nucleotide sequence: TGCGCCAGCAGCTTGCCCAGGGGAGAAGATGGCTACACCTTC. Protein product: CASSLPRGEDGYTF.

The table lists this clone with a few counts. The chain couples TRBV11-2 to TRBJ1-6; D gene unclear. With 1 base removed from V and 12 bases from J, the gap between germline ends came to 4 bases. The CDR3 is 11 residues long. Looked up from germline, CDR1 is SGHAT and CDR2 is FQNNGV. Here the CDR3 reads CASSLGGPLHF. The CDR3 DNA is TGTGCCAGCAGCTTAGGAGGACCCCTCCACTTT.